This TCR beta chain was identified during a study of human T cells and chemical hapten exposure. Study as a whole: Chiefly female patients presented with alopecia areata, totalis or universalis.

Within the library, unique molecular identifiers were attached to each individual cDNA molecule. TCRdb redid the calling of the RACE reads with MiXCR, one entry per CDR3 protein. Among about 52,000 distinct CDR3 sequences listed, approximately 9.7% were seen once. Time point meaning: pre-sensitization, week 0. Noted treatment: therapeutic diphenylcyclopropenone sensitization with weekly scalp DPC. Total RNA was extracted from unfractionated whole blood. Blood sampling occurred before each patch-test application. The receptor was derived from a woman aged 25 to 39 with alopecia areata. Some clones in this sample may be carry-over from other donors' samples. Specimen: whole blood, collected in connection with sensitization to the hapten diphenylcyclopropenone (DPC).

The CDR3 nucleotides read TGTGCCAGCAGCTTACGGCTAGCGGGGAGCCAGTACTTC. Translation gives CASSLRLAGSQYF. This sequence joins TRBV7-8 and TRBJ2-5, with 9 bases aligning to TRBD2. The length of the CDR3 is 13 residues. Germline CDR1 SGHVS, CDR2 FQNEAQ. V lost 2 bases, J lost 10 bases, and 5 bases stayed unmatched.